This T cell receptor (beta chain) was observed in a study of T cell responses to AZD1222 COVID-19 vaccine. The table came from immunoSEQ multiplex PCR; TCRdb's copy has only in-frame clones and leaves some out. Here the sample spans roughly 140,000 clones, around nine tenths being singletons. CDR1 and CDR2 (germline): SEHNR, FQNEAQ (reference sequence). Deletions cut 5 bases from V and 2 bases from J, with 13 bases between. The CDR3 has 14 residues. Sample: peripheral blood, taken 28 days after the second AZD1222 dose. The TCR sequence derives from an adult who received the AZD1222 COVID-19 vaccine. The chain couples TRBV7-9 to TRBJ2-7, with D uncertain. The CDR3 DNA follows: TGTGCCAGCAGCGCCCCGCCGTCAGCCTACGAGCAGTACTTC. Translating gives CASSAPPSAYEQYF.